This is a list of T cell receptor beta chains from one sample in a study of blood T cell repertoires in COVID-19. Only in-frame clones appear in the TCRdb table, and some are missing; sequencing was by immunoSEQ multiplex PCR. The table records about 430,000 clones, roughly 84% of them present only once. Sequenced sample: PBMCs or T cells enriched from blood (not recorded which). The receptors were sampled from a young woman who had been exposed to COVID-19. Each CDR3 is given with its conserved first and last residue. The D gene is left open where the match is weak. Clone size is shown for a subset of rows, as once, few, many or a class of expanded clone.

CDR3,DNA,D,V,J,size
CASSSTGQGPNEKLFF,TGTGCCAGCAGCTCAACTGGTCAGGGCCCAAATGAAAAACTGTTTTTT,-,TRBV5-4,TRBJ1-4,-
CASSRGHDNSPLHF,TGTGCCAGCAGCCGGGGACATGATAATTCACCCCTCCACTTT,-,TRBV6-2/TRBV6-3,TRBJ1-6,-
CASSSQGQGRLDQPQHF,TGTGCCAGCAGCTCACAGGGCCAGGGTCGCTTGGATCAGCCCCAGCATTTT,-,TRBV7-2,TRBJ1-5,once
CASSAMTANYGYTF,TGTGCCAGCAGCGCTATGACAGCTAACTATGGCTACACCTTC,-,TRBV9,TRBJ1-2,-
CASSAAGEPQHF,TGTGCCAGCAGCGCCGCGGGGGAGCCCCAGCATTTT,-,TRBV7-9,TRBJ1-5,-
CASSLTGDYGYTF,TGTGCCAGTAGTCTTACAGGGGACTATGGCTACACCTTC,TRBD1,TRBV19,TRBJ1-2,few
CASSLGLYYEQYF,TGTGCCAGCAGCTTAGGACTCTACTACGAGCAGTACTTC,-,TRBV11-2,TRBJ2-7,-
CASSLARRGTSYEQYF,TGTGCCAGCAGCTTAGCGCGTCGGGGGACTTCCTACGAGCAGTACTTC,-,TRBV7-9,TRBJ2-7,-
CASSLGQGDEQFF,TGTGCCAGCAGCCTGGGACAGGGGGATGAGCAGTTCTTC,TRBD1,TRBV6-5,TRBJ2-1,-
CASSLVGGLASYEQYF,TGTGCCAGCAGCTTAGTTGGGGGACTAGCGTCCTACGAGCAGTACTTC,TRBD2,TRBV11-2,TRBJ2-7,-
CASSPKGVNQPQHF,TGTGCCAGCAGCCCTAAGGGGGTGAATCAGCCCCAGCATTTT,-,TRBV2,TRBJ1-5,-
CASSLDRPNTGELFF,TGTGCCAGCAGCTTAGACAGGCCGAACACCGGGGAGCTGTTTTTT,-,TRBV7-2,TRBJ2-2,-
CASSSFEDRDGYNSPLHF,TGTGCCAGCAGCTCTTTCGAAGACAGGGACGGCTATAATTCACCCCTCCACTTT,TRBD1,TRBV11-2,TRBJ1-6,-
CATSDSGTGNEKLFF,TGTGCCACCAGTGACAGCGGGACAGGCAATGAAAAACTGTTTTTT,TRBD1,TRBV24-1,TRBJ1-4,-
CASSLGEGFYGYTF,TGTGCCAGCAGCTTGGGAGAAGGCTTCTATGGCTACACCTTC,-,TRBV11-2,TRBJ1-2,-
CASSYTTTDTQYF,TGCGCCAGCAGCTATACCACAACAGATACGCAGTATTTT,-,TRBV5-1,TRBJ2-3,-
CASSEGQEIGYTF,TGTGCCAGCAGTGAAGGACAGGAGATTGGCTACACCTTC,TRBD1,TRBV28,TRBJ1-2,-
CASSQDRQMTGNTIYF,TGCGCCAGCAGCCAAGATCGACAGATGACTGGAAACACCATATATTTT,-,TRBV4-1,TRBJ1-3,once
CASRVAGGPYEQYF,TGTGCCAGCAGGGTAGCGGGAGGGCCGTACGAGCAGTACTTC,TRBD2,TRBV6-5,TRBJ2-7,-
CASSEATSGGVAGANVLTF,TGTGCCAGCAGTGAAGCAACTAGCGGGGGGGTAGCTGGGGCCAACGTCCTGACTTTC,TRBD2,TRBV6-1,TRBJ2-6,-
CASRTGANTGELFF,TGTGCCAGTAGGACAGGGGCTAACACCGGGGAGCTGTTTTTT,TRBD1,TRBV19,TRBJ2-2,-
CASSLLGQLTNEKLFF,TGTGCCAGCAGTTTATTAGGACAACTTACTAATGAAAAACTGTTTTTT,-,TRBV28,TRBJ1-4,-
CASSYPEQGSPEAFF,TGTGCCAGCAGTTACCCAGAACAGGGTTCACCTGAAGCTTTCTTT,-,TRBV6-5,TRBJ1-1,-
CASSQDAGGNTEAFF,TGCGCCAGCAGCCAAGATGCTGGAGGAAACACTGAAGCTTTCTTT,-,TRBV4-1,TRBJ1-1,-
CASRSGEGALGYTF,TGTGCCAGCAGGAGTGGGGAAGGGGCCCTTGGCTACACCTTC,-,TRBV7-9,TRBJ1-2,-
CASSWGTEDWRTNEKLFF,TGTGCCAGCAGTTGGGGGACAGAGGATTGGAGGACTAATGAAAAACTGTTTTTT,TRBD1,TRBV28,TRBJ1-4,-
CASSPQTGLSYEQYF,TGTGCCAGCAGCCCTCAGACAGGTTTAAGCTACGAGCAGTACTTC,-,TRBV9,TRBJ2-7,-
CASSHSGTSGGTTTSYEQYF,TGCGCCAGCAGTCACTCCGGGACTAGCGGGGGGACGACAACCTCCTACGAGCAGTACTTC,TRBD2,TRBV23-1,TRBJ2-7,-
CASSFRTSGGRVTDTQYF,TGTGCCAGCAGCTTTCGGACTAGCGGGGGTCGTGTCACAGATACGCAGTATTTT,TRBD2,TRBV5-6,TRBJ2-3,-
CASRGQGNSYEQYF,TGTGCCAGCAGGGGACAGGGAAACTCCTACGAGCAGTACTTC,TRBD1,TRBV6-1,TRBJ2-7,many
CASSLFHYEQYF,TGTGCCAGCAGCTTGTTCCACTACGAGCAGTACTTC,-,TRBV5-8,TRBJ2-7,once
CASSNSGGGNQPQHF,TGTGCCAGCAGCAATTCAGGGGGCGGTAATCAGCCCCAGCATTTT,TRBD1,TRBV7-9,TRBJ1-5,once
CSVDRDEKLFF,TGCAGCGTTGACAGGGATGAAAAACTGTTTTTT,-,TRBV29-1,TRBJ1-4,-
CASSLIQTGYEQYF,TGTGCCAGCAGCTTAATACAGACAGGGTACGAGCAGTACTTC,TRBD1,TRBV6-5,TRBJ2-7,-
CASSLSGLPIEQFF,TGTGCCAGCAGTTTATCGGGACTGCCGATAGAGCAGTTCTTC,-,TRBV28,TRBJ2-1,-
CASSLDGEAGTEAFF,TGTGCCAGCAGCTTAGACGGGGAAGCGGGCACTGAAGCTTTCTTT,-,TRBV7-3,TRBJ1-1,-
CAISEGSYEQYF,TGTGCCATCAGTGAAGGGAGCTACGAGCAGTACTTC,-,TRBV10-3,TRBJ2-7,-
CASSLDPAGGDEQYF,TGCGCCAGCAGCTTGGACCCAGCCGGGGGGGACGAGCAGTACTTC,TRBD2,TRBV5-1,TRBJ2-7,-
CASSSAGDNSGNTIYF,TGTGCCAGCAGTTCGGCAGGGGACAACTCTGGAAACACCATATATTTT,-,TRBV6-2/TRBV6-3,TRBJ1-3,-
CASSAGGPEETQYF,TGCGCCAGCAGCGCTGGGGGCCCCGAAGAGACCCAGTACTTC,-,TRBV5-1,TRBJ2-5,-
CASSLRDTSLDLHF,TGTGCCAGCAGCCTCCGTGACACCTCTTTAGACCTCCACTTT,-,TRBV7-2,TRBJ1-6,-
CASSSTGVNYGYTF,TGTGCCAGCAGCTCGACAGGGGTTAACTATGGCTACACCTTC,TRBD1,TRBV7-2,TRBJ1-2,-
CASSLGGTGSRGYTF,TGTGCCAGCAGCTTAGGAGGGACAGGATCCCGTGGCTACACCTTC,TRBD1,TRBV11-2,TRBJ1-2,-
CASSLESNEQFF,TGTGCCAGCAGCTTGGAGAGTAATGAGCAGTTCTTC,-,TRBV5-4,TRBJ2-1,-
CASSPRQGVYEQYF,TGTGCCAGCTCACCTAGGCAGGGGGTGTACGAGCAGTACTTC,TRBD1,TRBV18,TRBJ2-7,-
CASSHPGGGGGTDTQYF,TGTGCCAGCAGCCACCCCGGCGGGGGGGGCGGCACAGATACGCAGTATTTT,TRBD2,TRBV11-3,TRBJ2-3,-
CASSFGGNTEAFF,TGTGCCAGCAGCTTCGGGGGAAACACTGAAGCTTTCTTT,-,TRBV3-1/TRBV3-2,TRBJ1-1,few
CASRRSGPSSYEQYF,TGTGCCAGCAGACGTTCAGGGCCTAGCTCCTACGAGCAGTACTTC,-,TRBV27,TRBJ2-7,-
CASSLSAGESYEQYF,TGTGCCAGCAGTTTATCGGCAGGCGAATCCTACGAGCAGTACTTC,-,TRBV28,TRBJ2-7,-